Below, 28 T cell receptor beta chains from the same sample are listed, as sequenced in a study of cytomegalovirus exposure and HLA in healthy donors. The PCR contained 60 Vbeta and 13 Jbeta primers. Method: immunoSEQ multiplex PCR; TCRdb's copy keeps in-frame clones and lacks some. The sample holds 210,000 or so clones, 76% seen once. The sequencing input was PBMCs. The receptors were gathered from a man younger than 35 in good health and CMV-seronegative.

The chain joins TRBV6-5 to TRBJ2-2; D may be TRBD1 (6 bases). The CDR3 extends over 13 amino acids. Germline V lookup: CDR1 MNHEY, CDR2 SVGAGI. Trimming took 7 bases from V and 6 from J, leaving 12 bases between them. For the CDR3, the DNA is TGTGCCAGCAAAACAGGGCCAGCCGGGGAGCTGTTTTTT. It codes for CASKTGPAGELFF.

This chain connects TRBV7-6 to TRBJ2-5; TRBD2 agrees at 8 bases. The CDR3 runs 14 residues. J lost 1 base, V lost 5 bases, and 3 bases had no gene match. The germline V gene has CDR1 SGHVS and CDR2 FNYEAQ. The CDR3 DNA sequence: TGTGCCAGCAGCCCAACTAGCGGCCAAGAGACCCAGTACTTC. Protein product: CASSPTSGQETQYF.

The gene calls are TRBV2 and TRBJ1-1; 12 nucleotides align to TRBD1. With V trimmed by 3 bases and J by 10 bases, 9 bases remained unmatched. The V gene's germline CDR1 is SNHLY and CDR2 FYNNEI. The CDR3 sequence is 15 residues long. The CDR3 nucleotides read TGTGCCAGCAGTGACCTTGGGACAGGGGGCGCGGGAGCTTTCTTT. This sequence encodes CASSDLGTGGAGAFF.

The chain couples TRBV5-4 to TRBJ1-4; the match to TRBD1 covers 8 bases. From germline, CDR1 is SGHNT and CDR2 YYREEE (reference sequence). Trimming removed 4 bases from V and 7 bases from J; junction bases left unmatched: 6. This CDR3 comprises 14 residues. CDR3 nucleotides: TGTGCCAGCAGCCAACAGACAGGGGCTGAAAAACTGTTTTTT. Translated: CASSQQTGAEKLFF.

A few counts support this clone. The chain is built from TRBV2 and TRBJ1-2; a possible D gene is TRBD1 (5 bases). The CDR3 runs 15 residues. V was cut by 6 bases and J by 3 bases, with 17 bases left in between. CDR1 and CDR2 from the germline V gene are SNHLY and FYNNEI. The CDR3 is CASRGPARVDYGYTF. The CDR3, as DNA: TGTGCCAGCAGAGGCCCGGCCAGGGTCGACTATGGCTACACCTTC.

This chain links TRBV10-1 with TRBJ1-4; the match to TRBD1 covers 8 bases. Germline-derived CDR1 and CDR2 are WNHNN and SYGVQD (reference sequence). This CDR3 is 14 amino acids long. The V gene end was trimmed by 3 bases and the J gene end by 7 bases; junction bases not matched to a gene: 4. The CDR3: CASSDGQGGEKLFF. As DNA, the CDR3 is TGCGCCAGCAGTGACGGACAGGGCGGTGAAAAACTGTTTTTT.

J is TRBJ1-2 and V is TRBV30, with TRBD1 identical over 8 bases. CDR1 and CDR2 (germline): GTSNPN, SVGIG (reference sequence). After removal of 2 bases from V and 5 bases from J, the junction contained 10 bases not matched to a gene. CDR3 length: 15 amino acids. The DNA of the CDR3 is TGTGCCTGGAGTCTACCTAATCGGACAGGGTATGGCTACACCTTC. Translated: CAWSLPNRTGYGYTF.

This clone was seen a few times. The rearrangement joins TRBV5-1 to TRBJ2-1; 9 positions agree with TRBD2. After removal of 2 bases from V and 7 bases from J, the junction contained 10 bases not matched to a gene. Per the germline V gene, CDR1 is SGHRS and CDR2 is YFSETQ. This CDR3 has 16 residues. DNA of the CDR3: TGCGCCAGCAGCTTCACGACTAGCGGAACTTGGAATGAGCAGTTCTTC. Translating gives CASSFTTSGTWNEQFF.

CDR3 loop: CASSQDGRGNTEAFF. The CDR3 bases are TGCGCCAGCAGCCAAGATGGCAGGGGGAACACTGAAGCTTTCTTT. The gene calls are TRBV4-1 and TRBJ1-1, with D possibly being TRBD1 (6 bases). With 0 bases removed from V and 1 base from J, the gap between germline ends came to 9 bases. Germline V gene data show CDR1 as MGHRA and CDR2 as YSYEKL. CDR3 length equals 15 residues.

This rearrangement joins TRBV4-1 to TRBJ2-7, with TRBD2 matching 7 bases. CDR3 length equals 13 residues. V dropped 1 base and J dropped 5; count of bases not matched to a gene: 2. The germline CDR1 and CDR2 sequences are MGHRA and YSYEKL. The CDR3 DNA follows: TGCGCCAGCAGCCAAGTTGGGAGGGACGAGCAGTACTTC. It codes for CASSQVGRDEQYF.

This chain connects TRBV10-2 to TRBJ2-7, with TRBD1 matching over 9 bases. J lost 6 bases, V lost 6 bases, and 9 bases had no gene match. CDR1 is WSHSY and CDR2 is SAAADI in the germline V gene. The CDR3 length is 14 residues. Here the CDR3 reads CASRPGQGRGEQYF. DNA for the CDR3: TGCGCCAGCAGACCGGGACAGGGTCGCGGCGAGCAGTACTTC.

The chain combines TRBV10-3 with TRBJ2-1; 11 bases line up with TRBD2. V shed 3 bases, J shed 3 bases, and the junction held 1 base outside the gene matches. Germline CDR1 reads ENHRY; CDR2 reads SYGVKD. The CDR3 consists of 15 residues. For the CDR3, the DNA is TGTGCCATCAGTGACACTAGCGGGAGCTACAATGAGCAGTTCTTC. Encoded protein: CAISDTSGSYNEQFF.

The chain joins TRBV19 to TRBJ2-7; D remains unclear. Germline V gives CDR1 LNHDA, CDR2 SQIVND (reference sequence). The CDR3 loop spans 15 amino acids. Deletions cut 1 base from V and 2 bases from J, with 12 bases between. Here the CDR3 reads CASSIGLGMAYEQYF. The DNA of the CDR3 is TGTGCCAGTAGTATAGGGCTAGGCATGGCCTACGAGCAGTACTTC.

This clone was recorded a few times. J is TRBJ1-2 and V is TRBV28; D is possibly TRBD1 (5 bases). CDR3 length: 16 amino acids. Germline lookup yields CDR1 MDHEN and CDR2 SYDVKM. V lost 7 bases, J lost 0 bases, and 18 bases lay in between. This chain's CDR3 is CASTQGQGYTNYGYTF. CDR3 DNA: TGTGCCAGCACCCAAGGGCAGGGCTACACTAACTATGGCTACACCTTC.

The J gene is TRBJ1-5, the V gene TRBV11-2; perhaps TRBD1 as D (5 bases). Trimming shortened V by 1 base and J by 7 bases, and 8 bases separated the two germline ends. The CDR3 contains 13 residues. Per germline, CDR1 SGHAT and CDR2 FQNNGV. CDR3 sequence reads: CASSLGWGQPQHF. CDR3 bases: TGTGCCAGCAGCTTAGGGTGGGGCCAGCCCCAGCATTTT.

This chain uses TRBV6-1 with TRBJ2-2; D might be TRBD1 (6 bases). The CDR3 has 13 residues. Trimming cost V 8 bases and J 1 base, with 8 bases left between them. Looked up from germline, CDR1 is MNHNS and CDR2 is SASEGT. CDR3 in amino acids: CASLRGNTGELFF. The CDR3 DNA reads as TGTGCCAGCCTCAGGGGGAACACCGGGGAGCTGTTTTTT.

V is TRBV28 and J is TRBJ2-1, with D maybe TRBD1 (5 bases). V was pared by 4 bases and J by 6 bases, with 10 bases between. This CDR3 region has 13 residues. The germline CDR1 and CDR2 sequences are MDHEN and SYDVKM. CDR3 in amino acids: CASSWGGINEQFF. Written as DNA, the CDR3 is TGTGCCAGCAGTTGGGGCGGCATCAATGAGCAGTTCTTC.

The rearrangement uses TRBV14 and TRBJ2-7; TRBD2 is a possible D gene (6 bases). V was shortened by 3 bases and J by 0 bases, with 12 bases between the two germline ends. Germline V gene lookup returns CDR1 SGHDN and CDR2 FVKESK. The CDR3 has 15 residues. The CDR3 is CASSHRAGTSYEQYF. DNA for the CDR3: TGTGCCAGCAGCCACAGGGCGGGGACCTCCTACGAGCAGTACTTC.

This sequence joins TRBV6-5 and TRBJ2-7; 8 bases map to TRBD1. The CDR3 has 15 amino acids. The trim removed 6 bases at V and 2 bases at J, leaving 9 bases unmatched. Germline assignment: CDR1 MNHEY and CDR2 SVGAGI. The DNA for the CDR3 is TGTGCCAGCAGCCCTACGGACAGGGTCACCTACGAGCAGTACTTC. As protein: CASSPTDRVTYEQYF.

The chain couples TRBV11-2 to TRBJ2-1; 7 nucleotides match TRBD2. The CDR3 runs 15 residues. The V and J ends lost 2 bases and 5 bases, in that order; junction bases with no gene match: 6. Germline V gene data show CDR1 as SGHAT and CDR2 as FQNNGV. CDR3 DNA: TGTGCCAGCAGCTTATTGTCTAGCGGAGACAATGAGCAGTTCTTC. It specifies CASSLLSSGDNEQFF.

The CDR3 nucleotides read TGTGCCAGCAGAGAGGACAGGGTCGGTGGGGCCAACGTCCTGACTTTC. This sequence encodes CASREDRVGGANVLTF. This rearrangement joins TRBV2 to TRBJ2-6; TRBD1 agrees at 8 bases. Germline V lookup: CDR1 SNHLY, CDR2 FYNNEI. V gave up 6 bases and J gave up 3 bases; unmatched junction bases: 7. CDR3 size: 16 residues.

The chain employs TRBV6-4 and TRBJ1-5, with D perhaps TRBD1 (5 bases). CDR3 length equals 16 residues. Between the trimmed V and J ends, which lost 5 bases and 1 base, there was a span of 15 bases. The germline gives CDR1 MRHNA, CDR2 SNTAGT. CDR3 sequence: CASSLRGTGSNQPQHF. As DNA, the CDR3 is TGTGCCAGCAGTCTCCGGGGGACGGGGAGCAATCAGCCCCAGCATTTT.

There are a few counts of this clone. V gene TRBV5-1 combines with J gene TRBJ2-7; 7 bases align to TRBD1. CDR1 is SGHRS, CDR2 YFSETQ, per germline. V was pared by 4 bases and J by 2 bases, with 9 bases of the junction left unmatched. CDR3 length: 15 amino acids. The CDR3: CASSVTGADTYEQYF. CDR3 DNA sequence: TGCGCCAGCAGCGTAACAGGGGCCGACACCTACGAGCAGTACTTC.

This chain connects TRBV7-2 to TRBJ2-4, with D maybe TRBD2 (6 bases). Germline assignment: CDR1 SGHTA and CDR2 FQGNSA. The ends were cut back, 1 base at V and 2 bases at J, with 15 bases in the middle. The CDR3 contains 17 residues. The CDR3 DNA reads TGTGCCAGCAGCTTAGTGGGCGGGAAGGGTTCCAAAAACATTCAGTACTTC. Protein: CASSLVGGKGSKNIQYF.

The V gene is TRBV7-3, the J gene TRBJ1-2; possibly TRBD1 for D (5 bases). The CDR3 extends over 13 amino acids. CDR1 and CDR2 from the germline V gene are SGHTA and FQGTGA. The ends were cut back, 8 bases at V and 5 bases at J, with 15 bases in the middle. In nucleotides, the CDR3 is TGTGCCAGCGGTCCCAGGGCAGGGTATGGCTACACCTTC. This sequence encodes CASGPRAGYGYTF. The variable domain in full, completed from reference TRBV7-3 and TRBJ1-2, reads GAGVSQTPSNKVTEKGKYVELRCDPISGHTALYWYRQSLGQGPEFLIYFQGTGAADDSGLPNDRFFAVRPEGSVSTLKIQRTERGDSAVYLCASGPRAGYGYTFGSGTRLTVV.

This chain uses TRBV18 with TRBJ1-1, with TRBD1 as a possible D gene (6 bases). The ends were cut back, 5 bases at V and 1 base at J, with 29 bases in the middle. Germline lookup yields CDR1 KGHSH and CDR2 LQKENI. The CDR3 consists of 20 residues. CDR3 coding DNA: TGTGCCAGCTCAGTTGGGGTCGCGACCTTCCTCCAGGGGAGGAACACTGAAGCTTTCTTT. As protein: CASSVGVATFLQGRNTEAFF.

V gene TRBV2 combines with J gene TRBJ2-1; tentatively, D is TRBD2 (7 bases). Germline-derived CDR1 and CDR2 are SNHLY and FYNNEI. V shed 4 bases and J shed 0 bases, with 16 bases lying between them. CDR3 length equals 17 residues. CDR3 DNA: TGTGCCAGCAGTGTTGAGGGGGGGATCACCTCCTACAATGAGCAGTTCTTC. This gives the protein CASSVEGGITSYNEQFF.

V gene TRBV30 combines with J gene TRBJ2-7; 10 nucleotides agree with TRBD2. V was pared by 0 bases and J by 7 bases, with 9 bases of the junction left unmatched. This CDR3 region has 15 residues. The germline V gene encodes CDR1 GTSNPN and CDR2 SVGIG (reference sequence). CDR3: CAWSVRVAGGVEQYF. The CDR3, as DNA: TGTGCCTGGAGTGTACGGGTAGCGGGAGGTGTTGAGCAGTACTTC.